This T cell receptor (beta chain) was identified during a study of PD-1 blockade in classical Hodgkin lymphoma (dated by TCRdb to 2019 to 2021). At the level of the whole study: Nivolumab dosing was 3 mg/kg intravenously every 2 weeks, continuing until either disease progression or unacceptable toxicity. The study used CyTOF and TCR beta sequencing to define a peripheral blood immune signature of response to PD-1 blockade in classical Hodgkin lymphoma. General findings and caveats noted by the study authors: By C4D1, a significant rise was seen in CD4+ TCR diversity but not in CD8+ TCR diversity (p=0.0027 vs p=0.16), and the rise was most apparent among complete responders (p=0.02). Diversity was lower in patients who began nivolumab less than 1 year after ASCT, so these patients were left out of later analyses to avoid confounding by immune reconstitution. The study covered only a single clinical trial cohort, and the causes of the repertoire differences, possibly disease activity or prior therapy, were still not defined. Trial patients achieving complete response had baseline diversity similar to newly diagnosed patients, whereas partial responders and progressors had significantly lower diversity. Newly diagnosed patients were reported to have lower baseline TCR diversity than healthy donors, and relapsed/refractory patients were reported to have lower baseline TCR diversity still.

Explained via the paper, the time point label denotes: cycle 4 day 1 (C4D1), after less than 7 weeks of nivolumab. All trial patients had relapsed after autologous stem cell transplantation, with cohorts A, B and C differing in prior brentuximab vedotin exposure. CD4+ T cells were purified from thawed PBMCs by magnetic negative selection with a Miltenyi CD4+ T cell isolation kit. The trial cohort included 50 or so patients with relapsed/refractory classical Hodgkin lymphoma, and each patient had a best overall response of complete response, partial response or progressive disease. Single-agent nivolumab was administered to trial patients in the multi-cohort phase II CheckMate 205 trial. An independent review committee assessed best overall response by applying the 2007 International Working Group response criteria. Trial PBMCs were collected immediately before nivolumab initiation (C1D1) and during therapy at cycle 2 day 1 and cycle 4 day 1. Peripheral blood was collected in 8 mL Vacutainer Cell Preparation Tubes, from which PBMCs were isolated by centrifugation and then cryopreserved. Purified CD4+ and CD8+ fractions were prepared only for cases where an additional PBMC sample was available. Magnetically labelled cells were depleted on LS columns in a quadroMACS separator, and the flow-through was collected as the purified fraction.

Genomic DNA was isolated using the Qiagen DNeasy kit from unsorted PBMCs as well as from negatively selected CD4+ and CD8+ fractions. Amplification of TCR beta CDR3 regions was done by immunoSEQ multiplex PCR with primers that anneal to V and J segments. Amplification bias was minimized using a synthetic immune receptor repertoire, and residual bias was removed computationally after sequencing. The original methods were these. Repertoire diversity was quantified as the Shannon entropy index using custom Python scripts. Unsorted, CD4+ and CD8+ repertoires were analyzed separately, except in combined analyses where CD4+ and CD8+ sequences were merged in silico. A clone counted as expanded when the clone's frequency after treatment rose at least 2-fold relative to C1D1, and clones undetected at baseline were given a pseudocount of 0.5. Singleton clones were defined as clones with 0 or 1 copy at C1D1, and non-singleton clones were defined as clones with 2 or more copies. By matching protein sequences in sorted samples from the same patient, clones expanded in unsorted samples were annotated as CD4+, CD8+ or unknown. Wilcoxon tests on paired samples were used to test diversity changes from C1D1 to C4D1. The table comes from immuneACCESS by way of TCRdb, which keeps in-frame sequences with V and J called. Part of the clones is missing from these tables; in studies checked, under half for an unresolved V gene and the rest for unknown reasons. For V, J and clone size, that table is used; D and trimming come from the DNA. Here the sample has 15,000 to 20,000 clones; approximately 81% occur a single time. 2% to 2.5% of the sample rests with the top ten.

Taken from cysteine to phenylalanine, the CDR3 has 15 residues. The retained sequence is limited to the CDR3, 45 bases, with the frame set at the first base. The germline V gene (reference sequence) provides CDR1 LNHDA and CDR2 SQIVND. V sheds 3 bases and J sheds 3 bases, leaving 15 bases between their ends. Remarks on this clone: Its antigen target is currently unknown. No much larger clone exists at a distance of one base, and base qualities are not known.

Recombination linked TRBV19 to TRBJ2-7; the D segment is perhaps TRBD1 or TRBD2, each sharing 5 matched bases. The sequence was collected from a human donor with classical Hodgkin lymphoma. This sample comprised CD4+ T cells from blood, obtained before the fourth cycle of nivolumab. The nucleotide sequence is given as TGTGCCAGTAGTATCGGGGCAGGTAGTTACTACGAGCAGTACTTC. This yields the protein CASSIGAGSYYEQYF.